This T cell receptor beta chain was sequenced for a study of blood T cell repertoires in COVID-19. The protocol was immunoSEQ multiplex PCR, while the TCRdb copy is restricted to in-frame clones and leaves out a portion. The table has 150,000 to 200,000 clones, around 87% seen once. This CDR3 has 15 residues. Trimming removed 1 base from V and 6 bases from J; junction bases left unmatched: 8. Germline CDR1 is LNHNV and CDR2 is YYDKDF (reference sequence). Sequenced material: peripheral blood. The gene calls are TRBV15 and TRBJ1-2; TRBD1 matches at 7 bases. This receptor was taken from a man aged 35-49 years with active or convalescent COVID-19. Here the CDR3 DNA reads TGTGCCACCAGCAGAGGAGAAGGGGGCGCGAATGGCTACACCTTC. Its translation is CATSRGEGGANGYTF.